These 3 T cell receptor beta chains came from one sample sequenced in a study of T-cell memory formation after mild COVID-19. TCRdb used MiXCR to reprocess the 5' RACE reads, holding one entry per CDR3 protein. The table has more than 400,000 distinct CDR3 sequences, around a sixth seen once; the top ten hold approximately 13%. The source material was PBMCs or a T cell subset sorted from them (not recorded which). The receptors shown here come from an adult woman who had mild COVID-19 (a few samples of this study predate the infection). Cell type and time point are not known.

This clonotype was counted at least ten times. The V and J genes are TRBV7-9 and TRBJ2-3; D remains ambiguous. Per germline, CDR1 SEHNR and CDR2 FQNEAQ (reference sequence). The CDR3 has 15 amino acids. V was trimmed by 4 bases and J by 2 bases, leaving 13 bases between them. The CDR3 is CASSSTSQPTDTQYF. DNA for the CDR3: TGTGCCAGCAGCTCGACCAGCCAACCCACAGATACGCAGTATTTT.

The chain has TRBV25-1 and TRBJ2-7; TRBD1 matches at 10 bases. The CDR3 sequence is 15 residues long. The V gene's germline CDR1 is MGHDK and CDR2 SYGVNS. Trimming removed 1 base from V and 5 bases from J; junction bases left unmatched: 5. The CDR3 spells CASSESGDRGHEQYF. CDR3 in DNA: TGTGCCAGCAGTGAATCGGGGGACAGGGGACACGAGCAGTACTTC.

The J gene is TRBJ2-3, the V gene TRBV7-2; 7 bases agree with TRBD2. Trimming cost V 4 bases and J 4 bases; bases outside gene matches: 2. From germline, CDR1 is SGHTA and CDR2 FQGNSA. This CDR3 spans 13 amino acids. The CDR3 sequence is CASSWTSADTQYF. CDR3 sequence (DNA): TGTGCCAGCAGCTGGACTAGTGCAGATACGCAGTATTTT.